One and the same sample provided the 16 T cell receptor beta chains below, sequenced in a study of blood T cell repertoires in COVID-19. The protocol was immunoSEQ multiplex PCR, while the TCRdb copy is restricted to in-frame clones and leaves out a portion. Of roughly 200,000 clones in the sample, roughly 89% were seen once. The sequenced material came from PBMCs or T cells enriched from blood (not recorded which). The receptors shown here come from a woman between 25 and 40 years old who had been exposed to COVID-19.

This clone was observed a few times. The gene calls are TRBV7-9 and TRBJ1-2; D is unclear. Germline CDR1 is SEHNR and CDR2 is FQNEAQ (reference sequence). The CDR3 loop spans 13 amino acids. The ends were cut back, 1 base at V and 6 bases at J, with 9 bases in the middle. The CDR3 region has the DNA TGTGCCAGCAGCTTAGTCGTCGACAATGGCTACACCTTC. Translation gives CASSLVVDNGYTF.

J is TRBJ2-7 and V is TRBV4-1; TRBD2 aligns across 7 bases. From germline, CDR1 is MGHRA and CDR2 YSYEKL. V lost 4 bases and J lost 4; bases outside the gene matches: 10. This CDR3 is 15 amino acids long. DNA for the CDR3: TGCGCCAGCAGCCTAGTCCGGACTAGAACTTACGAGCAGTACTTC. Encoded protein: CASSLVRTRTYEQYF.

The chain has TRBV5-4 and TRBJ2-2; a weak D match, TRBD1 (6 bases). The ends were cut back, 4 bases at V and 4 bases at J, with 8 bases in the middle. The CDR3 is made up of 13 amino acids. Germline CDR1 is SGHNT and CDR2 is YYREEE (reference sequence). The CDR3: CASSVGGTGELFF. The CDR3 coding sequence is TGTGCCAGCAGCGTAGGGGGCACCGGGGAGCTGTTTTTT.

V is TRBV19 and J is TRBJ1-1; D gene uncertain. Germline V gene data show CDR1 as LNHDA and CDR2 as SQIVND (reference sequence). V gave up 3 bases and J gave up 5 bases, with 10 bases separating them. CDR3 length: 13 amino acids. CDR3 amino acids: CASSIRGLTEAFF. CDR3 bases: TGTGCCAGTAGTATCCGGGGTCTTACTGAAGCTTTCTTT.

This sequence joins TRBV14 and TRBJ1-2; tentatively, D is TRBD1 (5 bases). From germline, CDR1 is SGHDN and CDR2 FVKESK. V lost 1 base and J lost 7, with 7 bases in between. CDR3 size: 12 residues. CDR3 amino acids: CASSQVGGGYTF. The CDR3 bases are TGTGCCAGCAGCCAAGTCGGGGGTGGCTACACCTTC.

The V gene is TRBV27, the J gene TRBJ2-4; D is unclear. Between the trimmed V and J ends, which lost 4 bases and 6 bases, there was a span of 7 bases. The CDR3 extends over 12 amino acids. In germline, CDR1 is MNHEY, CDR2 SMNVEV (reference sequence). The CDR3 DNA reads TGTGCCAGCAGTTCCCTCCTAAACATTCAGTACTTC. It is translated as CASSSLLNIQYF.

This sequence joins TRBV21-1 and TRBJ1-5; TRBD1 is the table's D call and was not checked against the DNA. TRBV21-1 is tagged as a pseudogene. The CDR3 has 18 amino acids. The CDR3 reads CASSVSGHNDHSNQPQHF. As DNA, the CDR3 is TGTGCCAGCAGCGTTTCGGGACACAACGACCATAGCAATCAGCCCCAGCATTTT.

This clone has just one count. The chain carries TRBV18 and TRBJ1-5; D possibly corresponds to TRBD1 (5 bases). The V end lost 3 bases, the J end lost 5 bases, and 8 bases lay between the germline ends. The V gene's germline CDR1 is KGHSH and CDR2 LQKENI. The CDR3 spans 13 residues. CDR3 region: CASSPPGYQPQHF. CDR3 nucleotide sequence: TGTGCCAGCTCACCCCCAGGGTATCAGCCCCAGCATTTT.

J is TRBJ1-2 and V is TRBV5-8, with 10 bases lining up with TRBD1. The CDR3 loop spans 16 amino acids. Germline CDR1 and CDR2: SGHTS and YDEGEE. V gave up 4 bases and J gave up 1 base; unmatched junction bases: 7. The CDR3 here is CASSRTTGGFNYGYTF. The CDR3 nucleotides read TGTGCCAGCAGCAGAACGACAGGGGGCTTTAACTATGGCTACACCTTC.

This chain connects TRBV2 to TRBJ2-2, with no clear D. Germline loops: CDR1 SNHLY, CDR2 FYNNEI. The CDR3 length is 16 residues. With 3 bases removed from V and 1 base from J, the gap between germline ends came to 12 bases. The CDR3 loop is CASSDVAPGNTGELFF. The CDR3 DNA reads as TGTGCCAGCAGTGACGTCGCGCCGGGGAACACCGGGGAGCTGTTTTTT.

The chain carries TRBV4-2 and TRBJ1-4; no clear D gene. V dropped 1 base and J dropped 3 bases, with 15 bases sitting between them. There are 17 residues in the CDR3. Germline values: CDR1 LGHNA, CDR2 YNFKEQ. The DNA for the CDR3 is TGTGCCAGCAGCCAAGCCACTCTCAAGGAGGCTAATGAAAAACTGTTTTTT. Translated, it gives CASSQATLKEANEKLFF.

V and J are TRBV6-5 and TRBJ2-7; D possibly corresponds to TRBD1 (5 bases). V lost 0 bases to trimming and J lost 3 bases, with 9 bases between them. The CDR3 loop spans 14 amino acids. The V gene's germline CDR1 is MNHEY and CDR2 SVGAGI. For the CDR3, the DNA is TGTGCCAGCAGTTACTCGAGACAGAGCTACGAGCAGTACTTC. This translates into CASSYSRQSYEQYF.

The V and J genes are TRBV30 and TRBJ1-1; maybe TRBD1 (5 bases). The V and J ends lost 3 bases and 2 bases respectively, with 16 bases between them. The CDR3 consists of 15 residues. Germline loops: CDR1 GTSNPN, CDR2 SVGIG (reference sequence). Here the CDR3 DNA reads TGTGCCTGGAGCTGGGGGGGAGGTTTAAACACTGAAGCTTTCTTT. Translating gives CAWSWGGGLNTEAFF.

The chain carries TRBV18 and TRBJ2-2; TRBD1 matches at 7 bases. This CDR3 has 14 residues. CDR1 KGHSH and CDR2 LQKENI come from the germline V gene. V lost 4 bases and J lost 14; bases outside the gene matches: 13. CDR3 DNA: TGTGCCAGCTCACGGACAGGCGGCATCCAGTTCCTGTTTTTT. This translates into CASSRTGGIQFLFF.

The table lists this clone with a count of one. The chain joins TRBV29-1 to TRBJ1-4; possibly TRBD1 for D (5 bases). The CDR3 runs 13 residues. V gave up 5 bases and J gave up 8 bases, with 15 bases separating them. Germline CDR1 SQVTM, CDR2 ANQGSEA. The CDR3 here is CSVSSGVGEKLFF. The CDR3 nucleotides are TGCAGCGTTTCATCGGGGGTTGGAGAAAAACTGTTTTTT.

In DNA form, the CDR3 reads TGTGCCAGTCATTTTCTCAGCGGGGGGGAAGAGACCCAGTACTTC. Protein sequence: CASHFLSGGEETQYF. This chain links TRBV27 with TRBJ2-5; the match to TRBD2 covers 10 bases. Trimming at V came to 9 bases and at J to 3 bases, leaving 10 bases not matched to a gene. This CDR3 region has 15 residues. Germline lookup yields CDR1 MNHEY and CDR2 SMNVEV (reference sequence).